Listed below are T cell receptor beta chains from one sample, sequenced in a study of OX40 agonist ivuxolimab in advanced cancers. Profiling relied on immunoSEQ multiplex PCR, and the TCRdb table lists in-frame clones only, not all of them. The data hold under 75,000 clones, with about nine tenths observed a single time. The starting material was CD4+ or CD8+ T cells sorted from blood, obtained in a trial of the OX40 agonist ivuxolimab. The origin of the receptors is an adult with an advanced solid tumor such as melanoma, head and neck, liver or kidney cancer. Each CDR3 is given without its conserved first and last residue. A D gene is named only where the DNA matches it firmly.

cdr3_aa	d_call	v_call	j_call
ASSLSAINSPLH	NA	TRBV7-9	TRBJ1-6
ASSLIRTLRRGQETQY	NA	TRBV7-8	TRBJ2-5
ASSLADRGNSFSYEQY	TRBD1	TRBV11-1	TRBJ2-7
ASSAPQGAVGYT	TRBD1	TRBV19	TRBJ1-2
ASSYSGGSNSPLH	TRBD1	TRBV6-5	TRBJ1-6
ASSLTRDKETQY	NA	TRBV7-2	TRBJ2-5
ASRVGPTSDEQF	NA	TRBV28	TRBJ2-1
ASSSYEDRGNTEAF	TRBD1	TRBV5-1	TRBJ1-1
ASSYSSGTGSYEQY	NA	TRBV6-5	TRBJ2-7
ASSLPSTDTQY	NA	TRBV5-1	TRBJ2-3
ASSFGANYGYT	NA	TRBV7-2	TRBJ1-2
ASSVAPRVYDEQF	NA	TRBV9	TRBJ2-1
ASTSGGSNYGYT	TRBD1	TRBV28	TRBJ1-2
ASSLVSGTDTQY	NA	TRBV5-4	TRBJ2-3
ASSLPWGDTEAF	NA	TRBV5-1	TRBJ1-1
ASSPRQSVYEQY	NA	TRBV18	TRBJ2-7
ASSIAGTSGTDTQY	TRBD2	TRBV7-3	TRBJ2-3
ASSLPRSIRSEQY	NA	TRBV7-2	TRBJ2-7
ASSRGVDTEAF	NA	TRBV11-3	TRBJ1-1
ASSLGTGGAVKY	TRBD1	TRBV7-6	TRBJ2-7
ASSSQRQNMGGNTIY	NA	TRBV18	TRBJ1-3
ARSLIVAGGMNQPQH	TRBD1	TRBV5-3	TRBJ1-5